The T cell receptor beta chain under discussion was sequenced for a study of cytomegalovirus exposure and HLA in healthy donors. With V trimmed by 5 bases and J by 8 bases, 2 bases remained unmatched. Per germline, CDR1 SNHLY and CDR2 FYNNEI. The CDR3 spans 12 residues. The PCR used 60 Vbeta and 13 Jbeta primers. Sequenced by immunoSEQ multiplex PCR; TCRdb stores in-frame clones only, minus some. The sample has about 190,000 clones, just under 75% seen once. Sample: PBMCs. The sequence was obtained from a woman aged 25 to 39 in good health and CMV-seropositive. The chain employs TRBV2 and TRBJ2-7; 11 bases are a match to TRBD1. Written as DNA, the CDR3 is TGTGCCAGCAGTTCGGACAGGGGGCAGCAGTACTTC. Encoded protein: CASSSDRGQQYF.